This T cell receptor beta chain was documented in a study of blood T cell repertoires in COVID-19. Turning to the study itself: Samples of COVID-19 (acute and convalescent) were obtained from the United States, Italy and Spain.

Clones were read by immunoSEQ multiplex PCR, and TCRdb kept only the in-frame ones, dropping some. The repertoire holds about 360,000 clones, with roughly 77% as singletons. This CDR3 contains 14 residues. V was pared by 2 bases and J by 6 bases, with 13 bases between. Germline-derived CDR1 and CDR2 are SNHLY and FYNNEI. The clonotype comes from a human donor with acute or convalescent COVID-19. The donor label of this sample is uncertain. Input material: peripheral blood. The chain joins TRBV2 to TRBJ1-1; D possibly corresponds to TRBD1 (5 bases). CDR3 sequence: CASSEKWTPAEAFF. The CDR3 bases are TGTGCCAGCAGTGAAAAATGGACACCCGCTGAAGCTTTCTTT.